These T cell receptor beta chains were read from a single sample in a study of CD8 T cells in ankylosing spondylitis. TCRdb re-derived calls from the 5' RACE reads in MiXCR, one entry per CDR3 protein. The sample comprises 130,000 or so distinct CDR3 sequences, roughly 18% of which are singletons, and 30% to 35% rests with the top ten. The sequenced material came from blood, either unsorted or a sorted T cell fraction (not recorded which). The receptors derive from a male donor with ankylosing spondylitis. Each CDR3 is given with its conserved first and last residue. Fields, in order: clone size, J gene, V gene, D gene, CDR3 protein, CDR3 DNA. A D gene is named only where the DNA matches it firmly. Clone size, where shown, is once, few, many, or a class for clones that have expanded.

. TRBJ1-1 TRBV5-1 . CASRQGPRAFF TGCGCCAGCCGCCAGGGACCTCGAGCTTTCTTT
. TRBJ2-1 TRBV15 . CATSRGIKEEQFF TGTGCCACCAGCAGAGGAATTAAGGAAGAGCAGTTCTTC
. TRBJ2-3 TRBV19 . CATRLGVSSTDTQYF TGTGCCACTCGCCTGGGCGTCAGTAGCACAGATACGCAGTATTTT
. TRBJ2-4 TRBV5-1 TRBD2 CASNLAVPPKSIAKNIQYF TGCGCCAGCAACCTAGCGGTTCCGCCGAAGAGTATAGCCAAAAACATTCAGTACTTC
few TRBJ2-7 TRBV7-9 . CASSPRTDRSYEQYF TGTGCCAGCAGCCCCCGGACGGATAGATCCTACGAGCAGTACTTC
few TRBJ1-5 TRBV11-1 . CASSLRISRCGRNQPQHF TGTGCCAGCAGCTTACGCATCAGCCGATGTGGGCGCAATCAGCCCCAGCATTTT
. TRBJ1-1 TRBV5-1 . CASSYAAGPRYTEAFF TGCGCCAGCAGTTACGCCGCCGGCCCTCGATACACTGAAGCTTTCTTT
. TRBJ2-5 TRBV7-7 TRBD1 CASSLVGQGETQYF TGTGCCAGCAGCTTAGTGGGACAGGGTGAGACCCAGTACTTC
. TRBJ2-3 TRBV28 . CASTPYGEPTDTQYF TGTGCCAGCACGCCCTATGGCGAACCCACAGATACGCAGTATTTT
many TRBJ2-7 TRBV7-2 TRBD2 CASSLVSLAGGFYEQYF TGTGCCAGCAGCTTAGTATCCCTAGCGGGAGGTTTTTACGAGCAGTACTTC
. TRBJ2-2 TRBV3-1 . CACSQDLPGRNTGELFF TGTGCCTGCAGCCAAGATCTCCCTGGGAGGAACACCGGGGAGCTGTTTTTT
. TRBJ2-4 TRBV27 . CASQGSKNIQYF TGTGCCAGTCAGGGATCCAAAAACATTCAGTACTTC
. TRBJ2-2 TRBV5-6 . CASSLVTGYTGELFF TGTGCCAGCAGCTTGGTGACAGGTTACACCGGGGAGCTGTTTTTT
many TRBJ2-1 TRBV4-1 TRBD2 CASSQRQKAGSYNEQFF TGCGCCAGCAGCCAACGACAGAAAGCGGGATCCTACAATGAGCAGTTCTTC
few TRBJ2-3 TRBV7-3 . CASSLQGTADTQYF TGTGCCAGCAGCTTACAGGGTACCGCAGATACGCAGTATTTT
once TRBJ2-5 TRBV7-3 . CASSFYPGSETQYF TGTGCCAGCAGCTTTTACCCCGGGTCGGAGACCCAGTACTTC
many TRBJ2-7 TRBV29-1 . CSVESAASYEQYF TGCAGCGTCGAAAGCGCGGCCTCCTACGAGCAGTACTTC
. TRBJ1-5 TRBV2 . CASSVPTRNQPQHF TGTGCCAGCAGTGTCCCCACCAGAAATCAGCCCCAGCATTTT
many TRBJ1-2 TRBV12-3/TRBV12-4 . CASTAGYGYTF TGTGCCAGCACCGCAGGTTATGGCTACACCTTC
. TRBJ2-7 TRBV4-2 TRBD1 CASSQAGQGVPHHEQYF TGTGCCAGCAGCCAAGCGGGCCAGGGGGTCCCCCACCACGAGCAGTACTTC
. TRBJ2-2 TRBV4-1 . CASSHAVGTAGELFF TGCGCCAGCAGCCACGCTGTCGGGACTGCGGGGGAGCTGTTTTTT
. TRBJ2-1 TRBV7-7 . CASSLGVDNEQFF TGTGCCAGCAGCTTGGGAGTCGACAATGAGCAGTTCTTC
few TRBJ1-1 TRBV28 . CASTTGGGQNTEAFF TGTGCCAGCACCACGGGAGGAGGACAAAACACTGAAGCTTTCTTT
. TRBJ2-1 TRBV20-1 TRBD2 CSARDVSGRSNEQFF TGCAGTGCTAGAGATGTGAGCGGGAGGTCAAATGAGCAGTTCTTC
few TRBJ2-7 TRBV10-1 TRBD2 CASSVSAGGHEQYF TGCGCCAGCAGTGTATCAGCGGGAGGCCACGAGCAGTACTTC
many TRBJ1-2 TRBV27 . CASSLRGGYGYTF TGTGCCAGCAGTTTAAGGGGCGGCTATGGCTACACCTTC
few TRBJ1-2 TRBV13 . CASSSSGTYYGYTF TGTGCCAGCAGCTCCTCCGGGACATACTATGGCTACACCTTC
. TRBJ1-1 TRBV29-1 . CSVEGVFKGVSNTEAFF TGCAGCGTTGAAGGGGTATTCAAAGGTGTTTCGAACACTGAAGCTTTCTTT
few TRBJ2-1 TRBV30 TRBD1 CAWNTGTGAENEQFF TGTGCCTGGAACACAGGGACAGGGGCTGAGAATGAGCAGTTCTTC
many TRBJ2-2 TRBV4-3 . CASSQDRGPGWNTGELFF TGCGCCAGCAGCCAAGATCGGGGTCCAGGGTGGAACACCGGGGAGCTGTTTTTT
. TRBJ2-7 TRBV30 TRBD2 CAWSVEAGAYEQYF TGTGCCTGGAGTGTAGAAGCGGGAGCCTACGAGCAGTACTTC
few TRBJ2-7 TRBV7-9 TRBD1 CASSLGPGQGFFEQYF TGTGCCAGCAGCTTAGGACCGGGACAGGGGTTCTTCGAGCAGTACTTC
few TRBJ2-7 TRBV9 . CASSAQGGDYRDEQYF TGTGCCAGCAGCGCACAAGGAGGAGACTATAGGGACGAGCAGTACTTC
few TRBJ2-1 TRBV6-6 TRBD2 CASTGTRRNEQFF TGTGCCAGCACGGGGACTAGGCGAAATGAGCAGTTCTTC
. TRBJ2-3 TRBV29-1 . CSVQGGTDTQYF TGCAGCGTACAGGGTGGCACAGATACGCAGTATTTT
. TRBJ2-3 TRBV10-1 TRBD1 CASSEIGTGNTDTQYF TGCGCCAGCAGTGAGATTGGGACAGGGAACACAGATACGCAGTATTTT
few TRBJ2-1 TRBV6-5 TRBD2 CASSYSLAGNEQFF TGTGCCAGCAGTTACTCACTAGCGGGCAATGAGCAGTTCTTC
. TRBJ2-7 TRBV9 TRBD1 CASSGQGATVEQYF TGTGCCAGCAGTGGACAGGGGGCGACGGTCGAGCAGTACTTC
. TRBJ2-1 TRBV20-1 TRBD1 CSAARDRVWYEQFF TGCAGTGCTGCCCGGGACAGGGTCTGGTATGAGCAGTTCTTC
many TRBJ2-1 TRBV12-5 . CASGLGPISYNEQFF TGTGCTAGTGGTTTGGGGCCCATCTCCTACAATGAGCAGTTCTTC
many TRBJ2-1 TRBV12-3/TRBV12-4 TRBD2 CASSFRLAGSNEQFF TGTGCCAGCAGTTTCAGGCTAGCGGGAAGCAATGAGCAGTTCTTC
. TRBJ2-1 TRBV11-2 . CASNLRGDSYNEQFF TGTGCCAGCAATCTGAGGGGGGATTCCTACAATGAGCAGTTCTTC
few TRBJ2-7 TRBV20-1 TRBD2 CSARDLGGSPPYEQYF TGCAGTGCTAGAGATCTAGGCGGGAGCCCCCCGTACGAGCAGTACTTC
once TRBJ2-5 TRBV6-2/TRBV6-3 TRBD1 CAGTWTGGRETQYF TGTGCCGGCACCTGGACAGGGGGCCGAGAGACCCAGTACTTC
many TRBJ2-7 TRBV29-1 TRBD2 CSVELASGSYEQYF TGCAGCGTTGAACTCGCTAGCGGGTCCTACGAGCAGTACTTC
many TRBJ2-1 TRBV28 . CASTGQFPLYNEQFF TGTGCCAGCACCGGACAGTTTCCCTTGTACAATGAGCAGTTCTTC
. TRBJ2-1 TRBV20-1 . CSARPAPGTSYNEQFF TGCAGTGCGAGACCCGCCCCCGGGACCTCCTACAATGAGCAGTTCTTC
. TRBJ2-1 TRBV27 . CASSLSMREQFF TGTGCCAGCAGTTTATCGATGCGTGAGCAGTTCTTC
few TRBJ2-2 TRBV6-5 . CASSYRGSPLLYTGELFF TGTGCCAGCAGTTACCGCGGGTCCCCCCTACTCTACACCGGGGAGCTGTTTTTT
. TRBJ2-7 TRBV6-2/TRBV6-3 . CATTPGYVYEQYF TGTGCCACCACGCCGGGTTACGTTTACGAGCAGTACTTC
. TRBJ2-3 TRBV9 TRBD2 CASSVGGLAGGADTQYF TGTGCCAGCAGCGTGGGAGGACTAGCGGGAGGGGCAGATACGCAGTATTTT
. TRBJ1-1 TRBV6-5 . CASSPTGSTGFF TGTGCCAGCAGTCCCACAGGGTCGACGGGTTTCTTT
few TRBJ2-5 TRBV11-2 TRBD2 CASSLWTGLAGLAETQYF TGTGCCAGCAGCTTATGGACCGGACTAGCGGGACTGGCGGAGACCCAGTACTTC
. TRBJ1-1 TRBV7-9 . CASSLGQGGEAEAFF TGTGCCAGCAGCTTAGGCCAGGGTGGAGAGGCTGAAGCTTTCTTT
few TRBJ1-2 TRBV4-1 . CASSQAQLSPYGYTF TGCGCCAGCAGCCAAGCCCAGCTCTCGCCTTATGGCTACACCTTC
few TRBJ2-1 TRBV6-5 . CASSARQGGPTNEQFF TGTGCCAGCAGTGCACGACAGGGAGGACCTACCAATGAGCAGTTCTTC
. TRBJ2-2 TRBV20-1 TRBD2 CSARGLVTGELFF TGCAGTGCTAGGGGACTAGTGACCGGGGAGCTGTTTTTT
few TRBJ2-1 TRBV29-1 TRBD1 CSVNWGQGQFF TGCAGCGTCAATTGGGGACAGGGCCAGTTCTTC
. TRBJ1-5 TRBV14 TRBD1 CASSQDLAGGGGSNQPQHF TGTGCCAGCAGCCAAGATCTTGCAGGGGGCGGGGGGAGCAATCAGCCCCAGCATTTT
few TRBJ1-6 TRBV27 . CASSLSHNSPLHF TGTGCCAGCAGTCTTTCCCATAATTCACCCCTCCACTTT